Each of the 17 T cell receptor beta chains below was sequenced from the same sample in a study of vaccination effects on CD4 cells after COVID-19. The antigens these receptors bind are not known. Sequencing was performed with immunoSEQ multiplex PCR; in TCRdb, only in-frame clones are kept and a portion is missing. The sample shows some 60,000 clones, approximately 76% of them seen only once. Using viral peptide pools, the ViraFEST assay grew out antigen-specific CD4+ T cells prior to sequencing. Subsequent to 10 days of culture, CD4+ T cells were isolated. Recipients of the vaccine had no prior SARS-CoV-2 infection and negative nucleocapsid antibodies. The sequenced sample was CD4+ T cells from PBMCs cultured with HCoV-NL63 spike peptides, obtained before COVID-19 vaccination. The receptors here all came from a human donor who received a COVID-19 vaccine.

The J gene is TRBJ2-3, the V gene TRBV6-2 or TRBV6-3; either TRBD1 or TRBD2 may supply D (5 bases each). Germline V gives CDR1 MNHEY, CDR2 SVGEGT. The CDR3 sequence is 18 residues long. V shed 5 bases and J shed 0 bases, with 21 bases lying between them. The DNA of the CDR3 is TGTGCCAGCAGTGGCCCCATACGAGGGGTGGAAAGCACAGATACGCAGTATTTT. Translation gives CASSGPIRGVESTDTQYF.

This chain connects TRBV28 to TRBJ1-2; TRBD1 aligns across 7 bases. CDR3 length equals 14 residues. CDR1 MDHEN and CDR2 SYDVKM come from the germline V gene. With V trimmed by 6 bases and J by 5 bases, 9 bases remained unmatched. The CDR3 loop is CASSSTGLGYGYTF. CDR3 DNA sequence: TGTGCCAGCAGCTCGACAGGGTTGGGGTATGGCTACACCTTC.

The rearrangement uses TRBV6-5 and TRBJ1-1; D is undetermined. The V end lost 7 bases, the J end lost 0 bases, and 9 bases lay between the germline ends. The germline V gene encodes CDR1 MNHEY and CDR2 SVGAGI. The CDR3 has 13 residues. The CDR3 region is CASNQLMNTEAFF. The CDR3 coding sequence is TGTGCCAGCAACCAGCTGATGAACACTGAAGCTTTCTTT.

Here the CDR3 DNA reads TGTGCCAGCAGTTCAGGGATTTCCGGCTACACCTTC. Protein product: CASSSGISGYTF. The rearrangement uses TRBV28 and TRBJ1-2, with D tentatively TRBD1 (5 bases). The length of the CDR3 is 12 residues. The ends were cut back, 4 bases at V and 8 bases at J, with 11 bases in the middle. Germline V gene data show CDR1 as MDHEN and CDR2 as SYDVKM.

J is TRBJ1-6 and V is TRBV4-3; possibly TRBD1 for D (5 bases). The germline V gene encodes CDR1 LGHNA and CDR2 YSLEER. CDR3 length equals 16 residues. Trimming cost V 0 bases and J 5 bases, with 11 bases left between them. The CDR3 reads CASSQDMQGDNSPLHF. The DNA of the CDR3 is TGCGCCAGCAGCCAAGATATGCAGGGCGATAATTCACCCCTCCACTTT.

This clone has just a few counts. The rearrangement joins TRBV6-5 to TRBJ1-2; TRBD1 is a possible D gene (6 bases). The germline CDR1 and CDR2 sequences are MNHEY and SVGAGI. V shed 4 bases and J shed 2 bases, with 14 bases lying between them. There are 15 residues in the CDR3. The CDR3 sequence is CASSSPRDTNYGYTF. DNA of the CDR3: TGTGCCAGCAGTTCGCCCCGGGACACCAACTATGGCTACACCTTC.

The gene calls are TRBV6-5 and TRBJ1-2; D gene unclear. The CDR3 sequence is 12 residues long. The germline gives CDR1 MNHEY, CDR2 SVGAGI. V lost 4 bases to trimming and J lost 5 bases, with 8 bases between them. CDR3 region: CASSLSEYGYTF. The CDR3 coding sequence is TGTGCCAGCAGTTTATCGGAGTATGGCTACACCTTC.

This chain connects TRBV7-2 to TRBJ1-5, with D perhaps TRBD1 (5 bases). Trimming took 1 base from V and 4 from J, leaving 11 bases between them. The germline V gene has CDR1 SGHTA and CDR2 FQGNSA. This CDR3 contains 15 residues. CDR3 residues: CASSLVGGPNQPQHF. The DNA for the CDR3 is TGTGCCAGCAGCTTAGTGGGGGGTCCGAATCAGCCCCAGCATTTT.

Only a few counts were recorded for this clone. The V gene is TRBV7-3, the J gene TRBJ2-2, with 9 positions matching TRBD2. V lost 8 bases, J lost 4 bases, and 8 bases stayed unmatched. CDR1 is SGHTA and CDR2 is FQGTGA in the germline V gene. This CDR3 contains 15 residues. This chain's CDR3 is CASHAGGPSTGELFF. In DNA, the CDR3 is TGTGCCAGCCATGCGGGGGGGCCGTCCACCGGGGAGCTGTTTTTT.

This clone has only a few counts. The genes are TRBV7-3 and TRBJ2-5; D gene ambiguous. V dropped 4 bases and J dropped 1 base, with 7 bases sitting between them. The germline CDR1 and CDR2 sequences are SGHTA and FQGTGA. The length of the CDR3 is 13 residues. CDR3 sequence reads: CASSSGPQETQYF. CDR3 DNA sequence: TGTGCCAGCAGCTCCGGACCCCAAGAGACCCAGTACTTC.

The chain couples TRBV5-8 to TRBJ2-3; possible D gene TRBD1, 8 bases. V lost 7 bases, J lost 3 bases, and 24 bases lay in between. The CDR3 consists of 17 residues. The germline V gene encodes CDR1 SGHTS and CDR2 YDEGEE. The CDR3 loop reads CASPSEWGGQETDTQYF. DNA for the CDR3: TGTGCCAGCCCCTCTGAGTGGGGGGGACAGGAAACAGATACGCAGTATTTT.

The rearrangement uses TRBV5-1 and TRBJ2-3; the D gene could be TRBD1 or TRBD2 (5 bases each). In germline, CDR1 is SGHRS, CDR2 YFSETQ. Trimming left V 4 bases short and J 5 bases short, with 17 bases between. This CDR3 comprises 15 residues. The CDR3 nucleotides are TGCGCCAGCAGCCCCCTTGAGGGGCTCAGAGATACGCAGTATTTT. Residues: CASSPLEGLRDTQYF.

This clone was observed a handful of times. The sample holds other DNA sequences that translate to the same CDR3. This chain uses TRBV19 with TRBJ1-2, with 10 bases aligning to TRBD1. With V trimmed by 6 bases and J by 3 bases, 7 bases remained unmatched. The germline V gene encodes CDR1 LNHDA and CDR2 SQIVND (reference sequence). The CDR3 has 15 amino acids. The CDR3 reads CASRPGTGADYGYTF. CDR3 sequence (DNA): TGTGCCAGTAGACCCGGGACAGGGGCCGACTATGGCTACACCTTC.

This clone was picked up a small number of times. The gene calls are TRBV3-1 (or the pseudogene TRBV3-2) and TRBJ1-6, with D uncertain. This CDR3 spans 14 amino acids. Germline V gene sequence: CDR1 LGHDT, CDR2 YNNKEL (reference sequence). V lost 1 base, J lost 8 bases, and 9 bases lay in between. CDR3 residues: CASSQGQADSPLHF. DNA of the CDR3: TGTGCCAGCAGCCAAGGGCAGGCGGATTCACCCCTCCACTTT.

V usage is TRBV13 and J usage is TRBJ1-1; D gene ambiguous. The V and J ends lost 5 bases and 0 bases respectively, with 7 bases between them. The germline gives CDR1 PRHDT, CDR2 FYEKMQ (reference sequence). CDR3 length equals 13 residues. CDR3 residues: CASSRSMNTEAFF. CDR3 DNA sequence: TGTGCCAGCAGCCGCTCTATGAACACTGAAGCTTTCTTT.

This clone appeared a few times. J is TRBJ2-1 and V is TRBV7-3; tentatively, D is TRBD1 (5 bases). V lost 3 bases and J 5 bases, leaving 5 bases between the germline ends. Germline CDR1 is SGHTA and CDR2 is FQGTGA. The CDR3 has 12 residues. CDR3 region: CASSLTDNEQFF. The CDR3 DNA reads TGTGCCAGCAGCTTGACAGACAATGAGCAGTTCTTC.

The gene calls are TRBV30 and TRBJ1-4, with D possibly being TRBD1 (6 bases). In germline, CDR1 is GTSNPN, CDR2 SVGIG (reference sequence). The CDR3 is made up of 15 amino acids. The V end lost 3 bases, the J end lost 4 bases, and 15 bases lay between the germline ends. The CDR3 here is CAWREGHVINEKLFF. For the CDR3, the DNA is TGTGCCTGGAGGGAGGGACACGTTATTAATGAAAAACTGTTTTTT.